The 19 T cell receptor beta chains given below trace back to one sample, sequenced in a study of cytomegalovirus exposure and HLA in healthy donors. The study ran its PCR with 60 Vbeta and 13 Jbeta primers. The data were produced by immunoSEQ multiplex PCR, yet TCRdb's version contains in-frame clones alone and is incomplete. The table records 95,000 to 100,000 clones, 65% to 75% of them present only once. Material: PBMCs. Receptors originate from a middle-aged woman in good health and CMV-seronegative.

CDR3 sequence (DNA): TGTGCCTGGAGTGCTTCACTGACGGGGGTACAAGAGACCCAGTACTTC. Translation gives CAWSASLTGVQETQYF. The rearrangement uses TRBV30 and TRBJ2-5; TRBD2 is a possible D gene (6 bases). The V and J ends lost 1 base and 2 bases respectively, with 17 bases between them. The CDR3 extends over 16 amino acids. Germline V gene data show CDR1 as GTSNPN and CDR2 as SVGIG (reference sequence).

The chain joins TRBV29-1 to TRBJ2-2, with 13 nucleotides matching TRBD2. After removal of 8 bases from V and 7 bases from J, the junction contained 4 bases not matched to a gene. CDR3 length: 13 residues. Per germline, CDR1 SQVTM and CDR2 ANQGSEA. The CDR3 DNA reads TGCAGCTCGAGGACTAGCGGGAGCGGGGAGCTGTTTTTT. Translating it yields CSSRTSGSGELFF.

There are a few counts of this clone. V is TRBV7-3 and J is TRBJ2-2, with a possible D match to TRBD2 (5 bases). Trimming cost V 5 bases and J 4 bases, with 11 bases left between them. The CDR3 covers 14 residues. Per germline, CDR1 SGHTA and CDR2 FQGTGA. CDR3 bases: TGTGCCAGCAGCGCGGGCCCATTCACCGGGGAGCTGTTTTTT. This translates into CASSAGPFTGELFF.

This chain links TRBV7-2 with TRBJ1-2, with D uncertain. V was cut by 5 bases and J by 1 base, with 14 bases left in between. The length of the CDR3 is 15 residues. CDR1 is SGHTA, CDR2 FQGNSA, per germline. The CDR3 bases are TGTGCCAGCAGCCCTAATGGGCCGGTTAACTATGGCTACACCTTC. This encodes CASSPNGPVNYGYTF.

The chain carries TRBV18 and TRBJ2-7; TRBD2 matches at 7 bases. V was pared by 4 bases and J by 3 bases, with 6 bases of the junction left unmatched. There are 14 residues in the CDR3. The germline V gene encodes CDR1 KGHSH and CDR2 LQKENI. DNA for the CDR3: TGTGCCAGCTCACTGGGGCTAGCGGACTACGAGCAGTACTTC. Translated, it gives CASSLGLADYEQYF. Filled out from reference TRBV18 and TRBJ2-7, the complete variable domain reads NAGVMQNPRHLVRRRGQEARLRCSPMKGHSHVYWYRQLPEEGLKFMVYLQKENIIDESGMPKERFSAEFPKEGPSILRIQQVVRGDSAAYFCASSLGLADYEQYFGPGTRLTVT.

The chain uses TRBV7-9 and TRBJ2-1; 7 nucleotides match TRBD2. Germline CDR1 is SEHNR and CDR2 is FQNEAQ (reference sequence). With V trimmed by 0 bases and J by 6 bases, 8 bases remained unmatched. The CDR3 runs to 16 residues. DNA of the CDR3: TGTGCCAGCAGCTTAGCGGTAGGAACGGGGGGCAATGAGCAGTTCTTC. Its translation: CASSLAVGTGGNEQFF.

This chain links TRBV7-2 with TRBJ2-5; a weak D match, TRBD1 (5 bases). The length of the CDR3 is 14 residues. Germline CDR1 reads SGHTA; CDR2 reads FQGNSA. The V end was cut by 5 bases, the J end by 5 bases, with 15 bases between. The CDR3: CASSPGGAVETQYF. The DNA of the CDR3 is TGTGCCAGCAGCCCCGGTGGGGCCGTGGAGACCCAGTACTTC.

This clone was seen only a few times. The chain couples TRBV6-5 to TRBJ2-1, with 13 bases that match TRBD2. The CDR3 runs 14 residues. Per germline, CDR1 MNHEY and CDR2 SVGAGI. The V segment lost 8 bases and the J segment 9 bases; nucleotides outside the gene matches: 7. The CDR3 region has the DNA TGTGCCAGCGGACTAGCGGGAGATTACGGTGAGCAGTTCTTC. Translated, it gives CASGLAGDYGEQFF.

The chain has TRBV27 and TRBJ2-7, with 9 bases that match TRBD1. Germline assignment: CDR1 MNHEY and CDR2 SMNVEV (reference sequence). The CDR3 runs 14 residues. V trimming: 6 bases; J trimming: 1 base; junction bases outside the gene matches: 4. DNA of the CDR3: TGTGCCAGCAGCCCCGACAGGGGGTCCTACGAGCAGTACTTC. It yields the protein CASSPDRGSYEQYF.

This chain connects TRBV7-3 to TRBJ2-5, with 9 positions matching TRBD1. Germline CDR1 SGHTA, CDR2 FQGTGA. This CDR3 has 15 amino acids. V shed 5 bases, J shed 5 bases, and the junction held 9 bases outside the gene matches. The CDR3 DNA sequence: TGTGCCAGCAGCGAAAACAGGGGGCGCGGGGAGACCCAGTACTTC. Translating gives CASSENRGRGETQYF.

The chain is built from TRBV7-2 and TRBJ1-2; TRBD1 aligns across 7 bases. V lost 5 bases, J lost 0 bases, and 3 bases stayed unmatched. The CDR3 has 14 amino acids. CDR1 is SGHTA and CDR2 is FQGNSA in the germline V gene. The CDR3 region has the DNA TGTGCCAGCAGCCGACAGGGCCCTAACTATGGCTACACCTTC. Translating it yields CASSRQGPNYGYTF.

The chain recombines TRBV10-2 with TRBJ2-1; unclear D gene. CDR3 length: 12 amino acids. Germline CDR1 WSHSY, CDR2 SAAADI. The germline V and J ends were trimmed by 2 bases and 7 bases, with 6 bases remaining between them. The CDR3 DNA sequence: TGCGCCAGCAGTGAGATGAGGAATGAGCAGTTCTTC. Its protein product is CASSEMRNEQFF.

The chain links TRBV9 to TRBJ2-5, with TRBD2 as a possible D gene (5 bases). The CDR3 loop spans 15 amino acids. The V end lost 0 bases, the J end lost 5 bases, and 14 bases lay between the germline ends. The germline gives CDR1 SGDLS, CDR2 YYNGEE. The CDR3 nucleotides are TGTGCCAGCAGCGTAGAACCCACTAGGACCGAGACCCAGTACTTC. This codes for CASSVEPTRTETQYF.

In DNA form, the CDR3 reads TGCGCCAGCAGCCAAGAACCGGGACAGTCCTACGAGCAGTACTTC. Translated, it gives CASSQEPGQSYEQYF. This sequence joins TRBV4-1 and TRBJ2-7, with TRBD1 matching 7 bases. From germline, CDR1 is MGHRA and CDR2 YSYEKL. This CDR3 region has 15 residues. V shed 0 bases and J 1 base; nucleotides not matched to a gene: 3.

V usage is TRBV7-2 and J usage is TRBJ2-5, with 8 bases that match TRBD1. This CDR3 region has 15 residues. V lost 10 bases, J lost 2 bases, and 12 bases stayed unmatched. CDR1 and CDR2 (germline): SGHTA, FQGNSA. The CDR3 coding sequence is TGTGCCACCCTTAGGAGTGGACAGGGACAAGAGACCCAGTACTTC. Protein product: CATLRSGQGQETQYF.

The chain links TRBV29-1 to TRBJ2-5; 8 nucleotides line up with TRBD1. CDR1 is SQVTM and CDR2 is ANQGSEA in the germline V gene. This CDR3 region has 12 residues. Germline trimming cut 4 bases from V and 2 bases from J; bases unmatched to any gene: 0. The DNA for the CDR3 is TGCAGCGTTGGACAGGGGCAAGAGACCCAGTACTTC. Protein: CSVGQGQETQYF.

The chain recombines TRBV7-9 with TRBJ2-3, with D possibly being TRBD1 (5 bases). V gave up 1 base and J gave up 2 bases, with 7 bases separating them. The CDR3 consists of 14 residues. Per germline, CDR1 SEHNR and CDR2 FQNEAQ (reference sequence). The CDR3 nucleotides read TGTGCCAGCAGCTTAGAAGGGGCCACAGATACGCAGTATTTT. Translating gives CASSLEGATDTQYF.

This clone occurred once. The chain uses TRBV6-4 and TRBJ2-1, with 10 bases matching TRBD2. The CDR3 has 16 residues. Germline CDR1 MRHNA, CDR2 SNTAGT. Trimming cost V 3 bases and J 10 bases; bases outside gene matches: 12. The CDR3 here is CASSEKDLAGVKEQFF. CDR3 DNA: TGTGCCAGCAGTGAGAAAGATCTAGCGGGAGTGAAAGAGCAGTTCTTC.

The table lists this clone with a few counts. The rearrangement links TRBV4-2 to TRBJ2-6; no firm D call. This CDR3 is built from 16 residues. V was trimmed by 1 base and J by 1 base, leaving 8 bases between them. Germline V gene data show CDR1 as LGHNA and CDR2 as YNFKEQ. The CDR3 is CASSQVTGSGANVLTF. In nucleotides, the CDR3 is TGTGCCAGCAGCCAAGTAACGGGTTCTGGGGCCAACGTCCTGACTTTC.